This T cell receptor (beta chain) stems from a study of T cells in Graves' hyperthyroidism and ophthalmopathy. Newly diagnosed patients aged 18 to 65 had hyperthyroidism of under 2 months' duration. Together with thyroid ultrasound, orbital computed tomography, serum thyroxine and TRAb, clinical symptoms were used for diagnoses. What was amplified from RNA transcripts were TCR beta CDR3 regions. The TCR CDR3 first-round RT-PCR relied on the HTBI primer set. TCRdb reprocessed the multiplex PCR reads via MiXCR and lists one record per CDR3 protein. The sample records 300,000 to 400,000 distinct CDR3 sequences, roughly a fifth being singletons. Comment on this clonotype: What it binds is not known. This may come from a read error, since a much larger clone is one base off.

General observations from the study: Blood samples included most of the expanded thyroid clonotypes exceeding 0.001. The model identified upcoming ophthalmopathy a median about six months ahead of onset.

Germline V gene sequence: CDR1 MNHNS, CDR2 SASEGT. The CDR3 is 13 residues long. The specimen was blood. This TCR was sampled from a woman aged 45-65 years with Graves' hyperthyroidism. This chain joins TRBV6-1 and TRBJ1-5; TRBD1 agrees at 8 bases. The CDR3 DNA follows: TGTGCCAGCAACGACAGGGGCCATCAGCCCCAGCGTTTT. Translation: CASNDRGHQPQRF.